Sequencing of this T cell receptor (beta chain) was carried out in a study of response to subunit inactivated influenza vaccine. Whole-study findings and limits: Only a handful of new T cells, the authors suggested, are recruited with each seasonal influenza vaccination.

Each CDR3 protein gets one entry after TCRdb re-called the RT-PCR reads with MiXCR. In the table there are approximately 530,000 distinct CDR3 sequences, around 7.7% of which are singletons. The CDR3 has 14 amino acids. On this clonotype: The antigen remains undetermined. One end of the junction fails to match germline, which may point to a read error.

This receptor was obtained from a man between 50 and 70 years old who received an inactivated influenza vaccine. The sample was PBMCs from blood, taken around 25 months after vaccination. The chain couples TRBV12-3 or TRBV12-4 to TRBJ1-5, with D possibly TRBD1 on 6 matching bases. DNA of the CDR3: TGTGCCAGCAGTTCAGGGGACTTGTATCAGCCCCACCATTTT. Translation: CASSSGDLYQPHHF.